This TCR beta chain was documented in a study of T cell responses to AZD1222 COVID-19 vaccine. Method: immunoSEQ multiplex PCR; TCRdb's copy keeps in-frame clones and lacks some. This sample has some 170,000 clones, with around nine tenths found just once. Germline-derived CDR1 and CDR2 are MNHEY and SVGAGI. This CDR3 is 14 amino acids long. With 10 bases removed from V and 4 bases from J, the gap between germline ends came to 19 bases. The specimen was peripheral blood, collected on day 0 of AZD1222 vaccination. The receptor was derived from an adult in good health. V and J are TRBV6-5 and TRBJ2-5, with a weak D call TRBD2 (7 bases). The CDR3 nucleotides read TGTGCCACCTCCCGGGGGGCGAATGGAGAGACCCAGTACTTC. It translates to CATSRGANGETQYF.